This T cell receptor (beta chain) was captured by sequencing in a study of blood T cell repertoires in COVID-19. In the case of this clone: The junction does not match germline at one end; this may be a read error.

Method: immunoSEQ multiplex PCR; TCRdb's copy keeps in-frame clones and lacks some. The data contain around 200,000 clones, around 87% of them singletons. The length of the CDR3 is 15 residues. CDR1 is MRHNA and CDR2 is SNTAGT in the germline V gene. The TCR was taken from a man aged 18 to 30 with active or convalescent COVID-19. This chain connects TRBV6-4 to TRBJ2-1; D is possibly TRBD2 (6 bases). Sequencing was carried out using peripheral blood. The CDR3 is CASSDSGGTLNEQLF. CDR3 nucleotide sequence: TGTGCCAGCAGTGACTCTGGCGGGACTCTCAATGAGCAGCTCTTC.